This entry lists 3 T cell receptor beta chains sequenced from one sample in a study of synovial regulatory T cells in juvenile arthritis. TCRdb keeps only in-frame clones here, not all; method: immunoSEQ multiplex PCR. The table lists 7,500 to 10,000 clones. The material sequenced was Treg cells from blood. The subset: remaining (HLA-DR-negative) circulating blood Treg cells. These receptors all stem from a donor aged 2 to 35 with juvenile idiopathic arthritis.

The V and J genes are TRBV11-2 and TRBJ1-6. Germline loops: CDR1 SGHAT, CDR2 FQNNGV. The CDR3 has 17 amino acids. Nucleotide data are not available. The CDR3: CASSLGRGRSVHPPLHF.

J is TRBJ1-4 and V is TRBV5-1; no DNA is available, so the TRBD1 call from TCRdb remains unchecked. CDR3 length: 14 amino acids. No nucleotide data were recorded. In germline, CDR1 is SGHRS, CDR2 YFSETQ. This chain's CDR3 is CASSWGQENEKLFF.

The J gene is TRBJ2-3, the V gene TRBV19; TCRdb lists TRBD1, though no DNA is available to test this call. The CDR3 covers 12 residues. No DNA appears here. Germline-derived CDR1 and CDR2 are LNHDA and SQIVND (reference sequence). The CDR3 loop reads CASSQGRDTQYF.